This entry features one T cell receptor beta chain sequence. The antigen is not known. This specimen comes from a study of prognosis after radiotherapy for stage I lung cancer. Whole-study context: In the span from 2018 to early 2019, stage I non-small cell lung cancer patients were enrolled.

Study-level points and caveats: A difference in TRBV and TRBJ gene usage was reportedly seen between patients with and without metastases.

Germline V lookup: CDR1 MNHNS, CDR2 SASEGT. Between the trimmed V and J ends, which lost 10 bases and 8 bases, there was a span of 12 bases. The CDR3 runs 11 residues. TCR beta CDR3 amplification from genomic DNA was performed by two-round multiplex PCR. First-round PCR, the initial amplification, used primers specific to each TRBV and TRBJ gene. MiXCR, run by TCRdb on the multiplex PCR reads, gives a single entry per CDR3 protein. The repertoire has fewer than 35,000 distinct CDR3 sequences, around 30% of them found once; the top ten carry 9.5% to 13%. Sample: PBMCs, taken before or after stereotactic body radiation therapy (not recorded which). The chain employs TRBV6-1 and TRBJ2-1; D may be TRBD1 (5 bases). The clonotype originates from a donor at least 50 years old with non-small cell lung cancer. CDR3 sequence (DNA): TGTGCCAACAGGCACAGTGATGAGCAGTTCTTC. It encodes CANRHSDEQFF.